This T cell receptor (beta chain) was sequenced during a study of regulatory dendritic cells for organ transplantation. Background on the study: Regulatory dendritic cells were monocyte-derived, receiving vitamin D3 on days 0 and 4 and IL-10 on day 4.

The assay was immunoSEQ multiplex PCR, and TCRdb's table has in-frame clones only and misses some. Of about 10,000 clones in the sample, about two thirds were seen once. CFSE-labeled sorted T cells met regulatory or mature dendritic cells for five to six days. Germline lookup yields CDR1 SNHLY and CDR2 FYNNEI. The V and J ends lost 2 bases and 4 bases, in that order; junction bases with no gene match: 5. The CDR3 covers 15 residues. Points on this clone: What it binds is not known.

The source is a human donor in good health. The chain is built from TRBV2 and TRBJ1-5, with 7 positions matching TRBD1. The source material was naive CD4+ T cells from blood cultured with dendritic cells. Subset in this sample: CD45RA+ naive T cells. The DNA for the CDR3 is TGTGCCAGCAGTGAACAGGGGGTTGGTAATCAGCCCCAGCATTTT. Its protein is CASSEQGVGNQPQHF.